This T cell receptor (beta chain) came from a study of blood T cell repertoires in COVID-19. Study-level background: From the United States, Italy and Spain came samples of acute and convalescent COVID-19.

V was shortened by 1 base and J by 4 bases, with 19 bases between the two germline ends. CDR3 size: 16 residues. The germline V gene encodes CDR1 SQVTM and CDR2 ANQGSEA. The table came from immunoSEQ multiplex PCR; TCRdb's copy has only in-frame clones and leaves some out. The table shows about 390,000 clones, with roughly 89% occurring only once. Sequenced material: PBMCs or T cells enriched from blood (not recorded which). The sequence was collected from a woman between 50 and 59 years old who had recovered from COVID-19. The chain carries TRBV29-1 and TRBJ1-2, with D perhaps matching TRBD1 (5 bases). The CDR3 nucleotides read TGCAGCGTTGAAGGATGGACAAGCCCCTTTGTCTATGGCTACACCTTC. Its translation is CSVEGWTSPFVYGYTF.